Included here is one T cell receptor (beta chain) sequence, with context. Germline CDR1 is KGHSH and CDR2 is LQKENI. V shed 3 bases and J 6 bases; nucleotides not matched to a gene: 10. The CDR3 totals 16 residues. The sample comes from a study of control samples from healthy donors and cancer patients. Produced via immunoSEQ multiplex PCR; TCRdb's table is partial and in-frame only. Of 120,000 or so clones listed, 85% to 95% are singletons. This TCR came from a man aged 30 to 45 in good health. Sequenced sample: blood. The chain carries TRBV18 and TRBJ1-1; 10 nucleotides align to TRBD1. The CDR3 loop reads CASSPRNRGTGAEAFF. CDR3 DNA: TGTGCCAGCTCACCCCGAAACCGAGGGACAGGGGCTGAAGCTTTCTTT.